A selection of T cell receptor beta chains follows, all from one sample in a study of cytomegalovirus exposure and HLA in healthy donors. TCRdb's copy holds only in-frame clones and misses some; the assay was immunoSEQ multiplex PCR. The table gives fewer than 150,000 clones; the top ten clones make up less than 3.5% of it. What was sequenced was PBMCs. All receptors derive from a man aged 40-49 years in good health and CMV-seronegative. The CDR3 runs from the conserved cysteine through the conserved F or W. A D gene is named only where the DNA matches it firmly.

J: TRBJ1-5
V: TRBV19
D: .
DNA: TGTGCCAGTAGTATTCTCGGGGGGGCAGCGAATCAGCCCCAGCATTTT
CDR3: CASSILGGAANQPQHF

J: TRBJ2-1
V: TRBV28
D: TRBD1
DNA: TGTGCCAGCAGATCGGGACAGGGAGGGGGGTTTTGGGAGCAGTTCTTC
CDR3: CASRSGQGGGFWEQFF

J: TRBJ2-7
V: TRBV5-6
D: .
DNA: TGTGCCAGCAGCTTTTCAGGATTCTACGAGCAGTACTTC
CDR3: CASSFSGFYEQYF

J: TRBJ1-6
V: TRBV10-3
D: .
DNA: TGTGCCATCAGTGAGGACAAGGTGGGTGATTCACCCCTCCACTTT
CDR3: CAISEDKVGDSPLHF

J: TRBJ1-5
V: TRBV4-2
D: .
DNA: TGTGCCAGCAGCCTAAGGCTGGGGCTGGACCAGCCCCAGCATTTT
CDR3: CASSLRLGLDQPQHF

J: TRBJ2-4
V: TRBV7-2
D: .
DNA: TGTGCCAGCAGCCCACTCAAAAACATTCAGTACTTC
CDR3: CASSPLKNIQYF

J: TRBJ1-1
V: TRBV5-4
D: .
DNA: TGTGCCAGCAGCCCCTCGGACAGATTCTACACTGAAGCTTTCTTT
CDR3: CASSPSDRFYTEAFF

J: TRBJ2-1
V: TRBV11-1
D: .
DNA: TGTGCCAGCAGCTTCGAAGGTGCAGGTCCGTTCTTC
CDR3: CASSFEGAGPFF

J: TRBJ1-1
V: TRBV7-9
D: TRBD1
DNA: TGTGCCAGCAGCTCAGGGGGAAACACTGAAGCTTTCTTT
CDR3: CASSSGGNTEAFF

J: TRBJ2-7
V: TRBV5-1
D: TRBD1
DNA: TGCGCCAGCAGCCCCGCAGGGCAGGGGGCGTCCTACGAGCAGTACTTC
CDR3: CASSPAGQGASYEQYF

J: TRBJ2-7
V: TRBV6-4
D: TRBD1
DNA: TGTGCCAGCAGTGACTTGAATGACAGGGAAAATTACGAGCAGTACTTC
CDR3: CASSDLNDRENYEQYF

J: TRBJ2-2
V: TRBV4-3
D: .
DNA: TGCGCCAGCAGACCTGGCGGGATACCTTCGGGCGGGGAGCTGTTTTTT
CDR3: CASRPGGIPSGGELFF

J: TRBJ2-7
V: TRBV5-1
D: .
DNA: TGCGCCAGCAAGGAGGCCTCCTCCTACGAGCAGTACTTC
CDR3: CASKEASSYEQYF

J: TRBJ1-3
V: TRBV15
D: .
DNA: TGTGCCACCAGCAGAGATACAAAGGGGGACACCATATATTTT
CDR3: CATSRDTKGDTIYF

J: TRBJ2-1
V: TRBV7-2
D: TRBD1
DNA: TGTGCCAGCAGCCGTCAGACAGGGATGAGCAATGAGCAGTTCTTC
CDR3: CASSRQTGMSNEQFF

J: TRBJ2-2
V: TRBV6-5
D: .
DNA: TGTGCCAGCAGTTACTCGAACAGGATAGCCGGGGAGCTGTTTTTT
CDR3: CASSYSNRIAGELFF

J: TRBJ2-2
V: TRBV7-6
D: TRBD1
DNA: TGTGCCAGCAGCTTAACCCCCCAGGGGGTAATCGGGGAGCTGTTTTTT
CDR3: CASSLTPQGVIGELFF

J: TRBJ1-2
V: TRBV23-1
D: TRBD1
DNA: TGCGCCAGCCGTATTCGCCGGGACAGGGAAGCCTCCGGCTATGGCTACACCTTC
CDR3: CASRIRRDREASGYGYTF